This T cell receptor beta chain was observed in a study of beta chain features in type 1 diabetes. The CDR3 consists of 13 residues. Per the germline V gene, CDR1 is GTSNPN and CDR2 is SVGIG (reference sequence). V was shortened by 4 bases and J by 2 bases, with 9 bases between the two germline ends. By way of CD45RO/CCR7/CD25/CD127/CD95/CD27, the CD4+ regulatory, stem cell-like memory, central memory and naive cells were sorted. Expressed TCRB transcripts were sequenced because the isolated RNA had all been reverse transcribed beforehand. Repertoires were generated with immunoSEQ multiplex PCR, while TCRdb's copy carries only in-frame clones and drops some. The profile shows about 180,000 clones, about 13% of them singletons. The table lists this clone with a few counts.

Sequenced: central memory CD4+ T cells from blood. V usage is TRBV30 and J usage is TRBJ1-5, with a possible D match to TRBD1 (6 bases). This TCR was recovered from a woman aged 18 to 35 in good health. CDR3 DNA: TGTGCCTGGACCGGACAGCGCAATCAGCCCCAGCATTTT. It is translated as CAWTGQRNQPQHF.